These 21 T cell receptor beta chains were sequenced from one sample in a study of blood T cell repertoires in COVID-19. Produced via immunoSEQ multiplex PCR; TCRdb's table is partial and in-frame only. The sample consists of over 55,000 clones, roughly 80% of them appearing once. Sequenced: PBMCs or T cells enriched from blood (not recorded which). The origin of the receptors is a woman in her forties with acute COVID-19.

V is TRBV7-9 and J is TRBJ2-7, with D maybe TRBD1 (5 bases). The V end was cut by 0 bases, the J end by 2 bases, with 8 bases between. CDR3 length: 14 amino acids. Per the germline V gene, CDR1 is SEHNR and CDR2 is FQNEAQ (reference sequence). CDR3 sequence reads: CASSLAMDTYEQYF. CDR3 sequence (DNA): TGTGCCAGCAGCTTAGCTATGGACACCTACGAGCAGTACTTC.

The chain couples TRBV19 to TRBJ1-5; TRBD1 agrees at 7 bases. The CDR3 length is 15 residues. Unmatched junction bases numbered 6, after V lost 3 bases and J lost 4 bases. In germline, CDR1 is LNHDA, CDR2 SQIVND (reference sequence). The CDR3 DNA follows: TGTGCCAGTAGTATCCTCGACAGGGTGAATCAGCCCCAGCATTTT. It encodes CASSILDRVNQPQHF.

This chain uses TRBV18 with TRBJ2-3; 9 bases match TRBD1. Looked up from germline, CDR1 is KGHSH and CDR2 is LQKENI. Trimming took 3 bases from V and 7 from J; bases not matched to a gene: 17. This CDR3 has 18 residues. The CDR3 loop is CASSPLISRDRDSNTQYF. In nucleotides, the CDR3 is TGTGCCAGCTCACCTCTCATCAGCCGGGACAGGGACTCGAATACGCAGTATTTT.

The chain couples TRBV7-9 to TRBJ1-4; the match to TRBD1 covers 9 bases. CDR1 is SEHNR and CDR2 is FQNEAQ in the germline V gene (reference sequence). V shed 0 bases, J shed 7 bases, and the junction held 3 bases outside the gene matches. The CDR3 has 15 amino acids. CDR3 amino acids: CASSLALDRGEKLFF. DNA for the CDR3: TGTGCCAGCAGCTTAGCCCTGGACAGGGGTGAAAAACTGTTTTTT.

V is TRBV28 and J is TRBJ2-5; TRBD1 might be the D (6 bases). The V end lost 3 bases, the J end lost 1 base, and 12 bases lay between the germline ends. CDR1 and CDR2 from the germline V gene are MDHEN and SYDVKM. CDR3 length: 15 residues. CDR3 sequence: CASSFQQGFQETQYF. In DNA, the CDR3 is TGTGCCAGCAGTTTTCAACAGGGCTTCCAAGAGACCCAGTACTTC.

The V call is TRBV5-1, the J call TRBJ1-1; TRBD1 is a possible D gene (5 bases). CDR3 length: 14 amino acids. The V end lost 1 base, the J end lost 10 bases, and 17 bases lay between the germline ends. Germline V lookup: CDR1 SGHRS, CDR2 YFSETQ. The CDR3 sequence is CASSLSPRGPGAFF. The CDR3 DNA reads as TGCGCCAGCAGCTTGAGCCCGCGGGGCCCTGGAGCTTTCTTT.

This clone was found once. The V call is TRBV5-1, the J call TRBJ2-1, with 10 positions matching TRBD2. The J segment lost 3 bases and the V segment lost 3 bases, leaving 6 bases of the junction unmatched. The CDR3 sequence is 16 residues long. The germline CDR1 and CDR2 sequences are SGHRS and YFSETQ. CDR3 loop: CASSSGTSANYNEQFF. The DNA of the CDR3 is TGCGCCAGCAGCTCCGGGACTAGCGCGAACTACAATGAGCAGTTCTTC.

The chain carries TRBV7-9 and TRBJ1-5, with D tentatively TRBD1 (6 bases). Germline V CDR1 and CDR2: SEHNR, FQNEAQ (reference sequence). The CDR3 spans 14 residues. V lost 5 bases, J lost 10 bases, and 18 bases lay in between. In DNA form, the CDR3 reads TGTGCCAGCAGCGTGGGGACACCCGTATTACCCCAGCATTTT. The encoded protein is CASSVGTPVLPQHF.

The CDR3 DNA reads as TGTGCTAGTGGTTTGTCCGGGGGGGAAGCTTTCTTT. Translation: CASGLSGGEAFF. The genes are TRBV12-5 and TRBJ1-1; the D gene is possibly TRBD1 (5 bases). Per the germline V gene, CDR1 is LGHNT and CDR2 is FRNRAP. Trimming took off 2 bases at V and 8 bases at J, with 9 bases between the two ends. CDR3 length: 12 amino acids.

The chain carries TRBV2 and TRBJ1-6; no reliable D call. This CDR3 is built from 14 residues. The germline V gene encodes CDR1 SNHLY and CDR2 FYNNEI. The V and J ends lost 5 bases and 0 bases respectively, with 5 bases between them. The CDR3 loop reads CASSFSSYNSPLHF. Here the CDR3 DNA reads TGTGCCAGCAGTTTCAGCTCCTATAATTCACCCCTCCACTTT.

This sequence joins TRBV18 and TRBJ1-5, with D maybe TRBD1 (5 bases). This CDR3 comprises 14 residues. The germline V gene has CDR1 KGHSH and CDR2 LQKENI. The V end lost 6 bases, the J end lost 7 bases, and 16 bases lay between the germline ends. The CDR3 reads CASSEAGPGQPQHF. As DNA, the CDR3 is TGTGCCAGCTCCGAGGCAGGGCCCGGCCAGCCCCAGCATTTT.

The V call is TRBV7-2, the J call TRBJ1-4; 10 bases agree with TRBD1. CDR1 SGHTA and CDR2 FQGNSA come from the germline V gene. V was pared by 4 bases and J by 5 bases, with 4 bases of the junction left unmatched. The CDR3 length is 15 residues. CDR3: CASSWGTGDNEKLFF. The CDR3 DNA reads TGTGCCAGCAGCTGGGGGACAGGGGACAATGAAAAACTGTTTTTT.

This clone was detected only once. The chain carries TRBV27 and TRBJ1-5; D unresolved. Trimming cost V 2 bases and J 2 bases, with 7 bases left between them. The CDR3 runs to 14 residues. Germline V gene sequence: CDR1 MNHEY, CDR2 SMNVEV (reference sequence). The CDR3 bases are TGTGCCAGCAGTTTAGGGCAGGGCAATCAGCCCCAGCATTTT. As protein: CASSLGQGNQPQHF.

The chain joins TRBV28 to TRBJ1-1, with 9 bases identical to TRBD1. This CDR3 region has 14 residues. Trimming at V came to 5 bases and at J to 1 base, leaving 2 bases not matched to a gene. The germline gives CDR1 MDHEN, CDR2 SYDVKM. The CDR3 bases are TGTGCCAGCAGTGAACAGGGGGCGAACACTGAAGCTTTCTTT. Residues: CASSEQGANTEAFF. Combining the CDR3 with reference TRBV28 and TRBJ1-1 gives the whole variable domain DVKVTQSSRYLVKRTGEKVFLECVQDMDHENMFWYRQDPGLGLRLIYFSYDVKMKEKGDIPEGYSVSREKKERFSLILESASTNQTSMYLCASSEQGANTEAFFGQGTRLTVV.

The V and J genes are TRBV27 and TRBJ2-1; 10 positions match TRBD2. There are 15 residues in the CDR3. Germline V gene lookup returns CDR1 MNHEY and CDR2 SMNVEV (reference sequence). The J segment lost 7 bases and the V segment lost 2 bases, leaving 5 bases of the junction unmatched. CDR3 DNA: TGTGCCAGCAGTTTAAGGGGACTAGCGCCAAATGAGCAGTTCTTC. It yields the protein CASSLRGLAPNEQFF.

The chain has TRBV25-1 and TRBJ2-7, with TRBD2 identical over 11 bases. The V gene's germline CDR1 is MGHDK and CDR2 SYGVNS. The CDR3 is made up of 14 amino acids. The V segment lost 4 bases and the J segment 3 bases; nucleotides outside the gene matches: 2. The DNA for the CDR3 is TGTGCCAGCAGTGGCACTAGCGGGAGCTACGAGCAGTACTTC. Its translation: CASSGTSGSYEQYF.

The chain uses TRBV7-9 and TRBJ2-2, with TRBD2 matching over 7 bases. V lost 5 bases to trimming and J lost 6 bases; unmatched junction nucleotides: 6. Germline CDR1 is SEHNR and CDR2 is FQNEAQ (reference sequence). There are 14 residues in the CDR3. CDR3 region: CASSGEGRPGELFF. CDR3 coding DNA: TGTGCCAGCAGCGGGGAGGGCCGGCCCGGGGAGCTGTTTTTT.

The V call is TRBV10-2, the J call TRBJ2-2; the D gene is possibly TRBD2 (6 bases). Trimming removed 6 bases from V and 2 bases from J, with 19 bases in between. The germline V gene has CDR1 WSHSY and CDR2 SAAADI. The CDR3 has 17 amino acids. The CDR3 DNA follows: TGCGCCAGCAGCGTAAGCAGCGGGCCATCAAACACCGGGGAGCTGTTTTTT. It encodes CASSVSSGPSNTGELFF.

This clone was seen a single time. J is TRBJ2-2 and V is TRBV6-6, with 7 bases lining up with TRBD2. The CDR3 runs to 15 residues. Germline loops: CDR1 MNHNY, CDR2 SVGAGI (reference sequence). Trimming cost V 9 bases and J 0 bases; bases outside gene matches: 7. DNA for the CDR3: TGTGCCAGTACACTCGGGGGGACGAACACCGGGGAGCTGTTTTTT. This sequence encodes CASTLGGTNTGELFF.

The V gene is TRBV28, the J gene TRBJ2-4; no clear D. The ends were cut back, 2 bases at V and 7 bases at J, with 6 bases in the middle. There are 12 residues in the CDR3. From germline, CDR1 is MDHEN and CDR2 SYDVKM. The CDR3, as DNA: TGTGCCAGCAGTTTAAACTCTAACATTCAGTACTTC. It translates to CASSLNSNIQYF.

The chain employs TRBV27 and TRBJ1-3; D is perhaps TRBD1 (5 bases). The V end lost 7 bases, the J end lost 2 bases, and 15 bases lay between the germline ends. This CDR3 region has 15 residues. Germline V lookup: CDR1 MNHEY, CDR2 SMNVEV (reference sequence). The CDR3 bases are TGTGCCAGCAAGGGGCAGGGTTTGGCTGGAAACACCATATATTTT. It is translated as CASKGQGLAGNTIYF.